Described below is a single T cell receptor beta chain sequence and its context. Its antigen is undetermined. The repertoire was sequenced with immunoSEQ multiplex PCR; TCRdb's copy has only in-frame clones and lacks some. This table holds about 110,000 clones, about 71% found once. This CDR3 has 12 amino acids. From germline, CDR1 is LNHDA and CDR2 SQIVND (reference sequence). V was pared by 5 bases and J by 6 bases, with 7 bases between. This record belongs to a study of shared clonotypes between healthy human individuals. Study results and limitations: Shared clonotypes: 4.5% to 6.5% naive CD4, roughly 3.5% naive CD8, about 2.5% memory CD4, more than 0.3% memory CD8.

Sequencing input: memory CD8+ T cells sorted from blood. Subset in this sample: CD45RO+ cells pooled with CCR7-negative TemRA cells. This receptor was identified in a woman in her twenties or thirties in good health. The chain joins TRBV19 to TRBJ2-2; D is unresolved. The CDR3 region is CASSPRAGELFF. In nucleotides, the CDR3 is TGTGCCAGTAGTCCCCGGGCCGGGGAGCTGTTTTTT.